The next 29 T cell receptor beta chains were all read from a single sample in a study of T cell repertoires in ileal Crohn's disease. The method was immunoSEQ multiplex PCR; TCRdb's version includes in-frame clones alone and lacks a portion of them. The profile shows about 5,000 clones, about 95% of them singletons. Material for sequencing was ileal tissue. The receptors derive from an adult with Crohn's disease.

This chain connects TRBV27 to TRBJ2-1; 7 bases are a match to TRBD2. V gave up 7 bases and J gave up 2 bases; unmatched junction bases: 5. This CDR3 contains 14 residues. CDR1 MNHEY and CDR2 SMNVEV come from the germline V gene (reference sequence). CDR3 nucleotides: TGTGCCAGCAAGGTGGGGGGGGCCTACAATGAGCAGTTCTTC. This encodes CASKVGGAYNEQFF.

The CDR3: CASSNGRESGGSPLHF. CDR3 coding DNA: TGTGCCAGTAGTAATGGCAGGGAATCGGGTGGCTCACCCCTCCACTTT. The chain employs TRBV19 and TRBJ1-6; possible D gene TRBD1, 5 bases. This CDR3 has 16 residues. Trimming cost V 4 bases and J 10 bases, with 20 bases left between them. Germline CDR1 LNHDA, CDR2 SQIVND (reference sequence).

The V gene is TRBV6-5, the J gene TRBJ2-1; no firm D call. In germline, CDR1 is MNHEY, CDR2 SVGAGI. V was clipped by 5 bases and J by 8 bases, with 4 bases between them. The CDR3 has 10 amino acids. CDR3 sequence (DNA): TGTGCCAGCAGTACGGATGAGCAGTTCTTC. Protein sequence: CASSTDEQFF.

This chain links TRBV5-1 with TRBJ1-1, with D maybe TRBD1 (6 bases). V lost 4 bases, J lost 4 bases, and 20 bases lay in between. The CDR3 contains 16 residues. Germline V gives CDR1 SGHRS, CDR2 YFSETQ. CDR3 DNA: TGCGCCAGCAGCCCGGAGTTGACAAGAGGGGGCACTGAAGCTTTCTTT. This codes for CASSPELTRGGTEAFF.

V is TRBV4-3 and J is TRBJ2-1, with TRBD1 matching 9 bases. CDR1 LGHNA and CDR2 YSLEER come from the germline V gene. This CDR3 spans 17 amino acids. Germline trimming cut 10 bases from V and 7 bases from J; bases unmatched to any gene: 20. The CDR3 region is CANRALSFRDRVNEQFF. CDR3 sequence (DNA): TGCGCCAATCGGGCCCTCTCCTTTCGGGACAGGGTGAATGAGCAGTTCTTC.

For the CDR3, the DNA is TGTGCCAGCAGCGTCCGCTCCGGGACAACAACCGCAACTAATGAAAAACTGTTTTTT. It specifies CASSVRSGTTTATNEKLFF. This sequence joins TRBV7-6 and TRBJ1-4, with TRBD1 as a possible D gene (6 bases). CDR3 length: 19 amino acids. Per germline, CDR1 SGHVS and CDR2 FNYEAQ. V was pared by 5 bases and J by 0 bases, with 22 bases between. The full variable domain, rest sourced from reference TRBV7-6 and TRBJ1-4, is GAGVSQSPRYKVTKRGQDVALRCDPISGHVSLYWYRQALGQGPEFLTYFNYEAQQDKSGLPNDRFSAERPEGSISTLTIQRTEQRDSAMYRCASSVRSGTTTATNEKLFFGSGTQLSVL.

CDR3 region: CASSSAGRNGYTF. CDR3 coding DNA: TGTGCCAGCAGCTCCGCAGGGAGGAACGGCTACACCTTC. The chain links TRBV5-4 to TRBJ1-2; a weak D match, TRBD1 (5 bases). V lost 3 bases and J 8 bases, leaving 14 bases between the germline ends. The CDR3 is 13 amino acids. The germline CDR1 and CDR2 sequences are SGHNT and YYREEE (reference sequence).

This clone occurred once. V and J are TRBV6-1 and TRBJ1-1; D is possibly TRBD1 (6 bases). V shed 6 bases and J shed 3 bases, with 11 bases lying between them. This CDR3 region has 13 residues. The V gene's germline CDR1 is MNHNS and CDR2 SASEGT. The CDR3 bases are TGTGCCAGCAGCGCGGACAGACACACTGAAGCTTTCTTT. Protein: CASSADRHTEAFF.

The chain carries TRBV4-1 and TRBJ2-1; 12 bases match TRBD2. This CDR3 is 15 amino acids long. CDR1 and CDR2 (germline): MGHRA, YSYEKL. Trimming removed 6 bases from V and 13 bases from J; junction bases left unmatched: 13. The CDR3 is CASSGTSGRILTQFF. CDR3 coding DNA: TGCGCCAGCAGTGGGACTAGCGGGCGCATCCTAACCCAGTTCTTC.

The CDR3 coding sequence is TGTGCCAGCAGTCAGGGGATTTACGGCTACACCTTC. Protein sequence: CASSQGIYGYTF. The J gene is TRBJ1-2, the V gene TRBV6-5, with a possible D match to TRBD1 (6 bases). This CDR3 region has 12 residues. Germline lookup yields CDR1 MNHEY and CDR2 SVGAGI. The V gene lost 5 bases and the J gene lost 8 bases, with 12 bases spanning the gap.

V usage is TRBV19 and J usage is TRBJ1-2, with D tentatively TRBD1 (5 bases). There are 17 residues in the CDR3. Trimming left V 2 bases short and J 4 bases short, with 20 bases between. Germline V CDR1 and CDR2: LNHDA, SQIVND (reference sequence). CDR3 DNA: TGTGCCAGTAGTATAATCGATCCCAGGGAGGGTCCCTATGGCTACACCTTC. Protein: CASSIIDPREGPYGYTF.

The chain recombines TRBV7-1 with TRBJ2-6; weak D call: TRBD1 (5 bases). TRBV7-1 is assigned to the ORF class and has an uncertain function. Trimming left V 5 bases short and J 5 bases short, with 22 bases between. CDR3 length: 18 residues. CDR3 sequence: CASSDNGRGQSRANVLTF. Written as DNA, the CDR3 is TGTGCCAGCAGCGACAATGGACGAGGACAAAGTCGGGCCAACGTCCTGACTTTC.

The CDR3 coding sequence is TGTGCCAGCACCTCCAGGGGCCGTACGCAGTATTTT. Translated: CASTSRGRTQYF. This chain joins TRBV6-5 and TRBJ2-3, with D possibly matching TRBD1 (6 bases). The CDR3 is made up of 12 amino acids. V lost 7 bases to trimming and J lost 8 bases, with 13 bases between them. CDR1 and CDR2 from the germline V gene are MNHEY and SVGAGI.

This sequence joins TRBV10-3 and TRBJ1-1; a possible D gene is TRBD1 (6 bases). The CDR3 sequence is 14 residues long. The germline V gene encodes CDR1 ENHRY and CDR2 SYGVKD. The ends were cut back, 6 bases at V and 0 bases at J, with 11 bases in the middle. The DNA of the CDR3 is TGTGCCATCAGCGAGCAGGGGCTGAACACTGAAGCTTTCTTT. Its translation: CAISEQGLNTEAFF.

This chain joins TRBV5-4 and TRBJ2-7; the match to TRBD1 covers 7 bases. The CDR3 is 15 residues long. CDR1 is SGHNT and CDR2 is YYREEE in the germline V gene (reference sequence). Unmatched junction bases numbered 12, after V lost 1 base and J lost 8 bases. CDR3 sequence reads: CASSLQTGKATKQYF. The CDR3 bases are TGTGCCAGCAGCTTGCAGACAGGGAAAGCTACCAAGCAGTACTTC. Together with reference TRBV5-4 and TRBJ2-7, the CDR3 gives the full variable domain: ETGVTQSPTHLIKTRGQQVTLRCSSQSGHNTVSWYQQALGQGPQFIFQYYREEENGRGNFPPRFSGLQFPNYSSELNVNALELDDSALYLCASSLQTGKATKQYFGPGTRLTVT.

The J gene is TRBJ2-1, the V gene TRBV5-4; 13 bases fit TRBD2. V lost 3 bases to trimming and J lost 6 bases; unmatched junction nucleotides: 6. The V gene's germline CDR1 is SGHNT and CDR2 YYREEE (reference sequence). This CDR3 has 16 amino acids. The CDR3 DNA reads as TGTGCCAGCAGCTCGGGACTAGCGGGGTCGAGCAATGAGCAGTTCTTC. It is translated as CASSSGLAGSSNEQFF.

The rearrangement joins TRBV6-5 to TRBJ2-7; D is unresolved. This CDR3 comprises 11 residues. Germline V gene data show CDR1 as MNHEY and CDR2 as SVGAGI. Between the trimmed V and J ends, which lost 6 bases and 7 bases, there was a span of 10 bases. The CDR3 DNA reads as TGTGCCAGCAGCCAACACGGGGAGCAGTACTTC. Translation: CASSQHGEQYF.

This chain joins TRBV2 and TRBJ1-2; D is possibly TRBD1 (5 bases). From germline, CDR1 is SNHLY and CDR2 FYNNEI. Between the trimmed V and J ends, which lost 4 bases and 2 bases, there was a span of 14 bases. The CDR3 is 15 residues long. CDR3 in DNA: TGTGCCAGCAGTGGGCGGGGACGGATGAACTATGGCTACACCTTC. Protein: CASSGRGRMNYGYTF. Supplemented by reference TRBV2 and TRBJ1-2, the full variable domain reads EPEVTQTPSHQVTQMGQEVILRCVPISNHLYFYWYRQILGQKVEFLVSFYNNEISEKSEIFDDQFSVERPDGSNFTLKIRSTKLEDSAMYFCASSGRGRMNYGYTFGSGTRLTVV.

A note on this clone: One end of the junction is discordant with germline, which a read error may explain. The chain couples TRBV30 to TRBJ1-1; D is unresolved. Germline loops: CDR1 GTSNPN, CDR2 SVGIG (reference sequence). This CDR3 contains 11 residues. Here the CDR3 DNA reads TGTGCCTGGAATACAGTACGCACCCTTCTATTT. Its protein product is CAWNTVRTLLF.

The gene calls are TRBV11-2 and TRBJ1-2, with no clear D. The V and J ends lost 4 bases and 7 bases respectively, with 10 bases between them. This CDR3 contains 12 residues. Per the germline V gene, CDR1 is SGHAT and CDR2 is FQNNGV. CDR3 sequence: CASSSRRVGYTF. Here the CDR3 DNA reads TGTGCCAGCAGCTCGAGGAGGGTTGGCTACACCTTC.

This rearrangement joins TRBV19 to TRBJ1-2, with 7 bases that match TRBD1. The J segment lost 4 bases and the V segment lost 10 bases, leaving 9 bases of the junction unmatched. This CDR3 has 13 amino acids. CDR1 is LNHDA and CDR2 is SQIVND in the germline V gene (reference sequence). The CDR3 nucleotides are TGTGCCACCCACAGGGGCCTCGCCTATGGCTACACCTTC. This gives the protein CATHRGLAYGYTF.

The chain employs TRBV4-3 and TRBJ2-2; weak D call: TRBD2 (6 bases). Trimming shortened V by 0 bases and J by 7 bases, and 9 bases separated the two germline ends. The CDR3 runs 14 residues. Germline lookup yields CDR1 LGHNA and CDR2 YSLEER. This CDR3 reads CASSQDGGFGELFF. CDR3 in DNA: TGCGCCAGCAGCCAAGATGGGGGGTTCGGGGAGCTGTTTTTT.

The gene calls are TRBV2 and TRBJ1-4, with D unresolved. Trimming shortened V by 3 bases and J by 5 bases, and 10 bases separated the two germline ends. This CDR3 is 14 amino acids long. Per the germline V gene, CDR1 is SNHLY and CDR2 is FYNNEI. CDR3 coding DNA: TGTGCCAGCAGTGATAGGAGGGCAAATGAAAAACTGTTTTTT. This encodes CASSDRRANEKLFF.

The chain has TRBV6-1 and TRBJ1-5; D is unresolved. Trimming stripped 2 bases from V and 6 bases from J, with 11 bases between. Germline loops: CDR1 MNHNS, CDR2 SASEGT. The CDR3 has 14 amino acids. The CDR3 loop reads CASSEYASGQPQHF. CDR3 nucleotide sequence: TGTGCCAGCAGTGAATACGCCAGCGGTCAGCCCCAGCATTTT.

DNA of the CDR3: TGTGCCAGCAGCGTAGGCACTAGCGAGTACAATGAGCAGTTCTTC. This codes for CASSVGTSEYNEQFF. The rearrangement uses TRBV9 and TRBJ2-1, with 7 positions matching TRBD2. The trim removed 0 bases at V and 4 bases at J, leaving 4 bases unmatched. This CDR3 region has 15 residues. Germline V lookup: CDR1 SGDLS, CDR2 YYNGEE. Full variable domain (outside the CDR3, taken from reference TRBV9 and TRBJ2-1): DSGVTQTPKHLITATGQRVTLRCSPRSGDLSVYWYQQSLDQGLQFLIQYYNGEERAKGNILERFSAQQFPDLHSELNLSSLELGDSALYFCASSVGTSEYNEQFFGPGTRLTVL.

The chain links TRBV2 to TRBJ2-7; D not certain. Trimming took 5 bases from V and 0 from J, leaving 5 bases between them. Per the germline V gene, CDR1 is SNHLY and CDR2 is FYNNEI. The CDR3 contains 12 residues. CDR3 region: CASSSLSYEQYF. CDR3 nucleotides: TGTGCCAGCAGTAGCCTCTCCTACGAGCAGTACTTC.

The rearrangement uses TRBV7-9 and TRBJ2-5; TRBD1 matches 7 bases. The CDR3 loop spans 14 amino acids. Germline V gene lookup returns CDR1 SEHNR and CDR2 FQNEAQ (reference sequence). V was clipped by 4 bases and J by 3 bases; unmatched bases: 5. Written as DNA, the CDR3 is TGTGCCAGCAGCTCGGGGACAGCGAAAGAGACCCAGTACTTC. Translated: CASSSGTAKETQYF.

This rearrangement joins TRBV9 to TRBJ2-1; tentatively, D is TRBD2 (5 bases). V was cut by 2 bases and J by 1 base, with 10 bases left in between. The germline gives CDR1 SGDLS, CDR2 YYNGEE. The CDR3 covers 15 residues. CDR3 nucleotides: TGTGCCAGCAGCGTTGAGGGATTTTCCTACAATGAGCAGTTCTTC. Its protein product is CASSVEGFSYNEQFF.

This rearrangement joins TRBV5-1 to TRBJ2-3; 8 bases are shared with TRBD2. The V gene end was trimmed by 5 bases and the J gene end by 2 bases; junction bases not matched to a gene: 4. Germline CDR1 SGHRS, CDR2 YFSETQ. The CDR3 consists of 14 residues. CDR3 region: CASRTSAFTDTQYF. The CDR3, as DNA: TGCGCCAGCAGGACTAGCGCTTTCACAGATACGCAGTATTTT.